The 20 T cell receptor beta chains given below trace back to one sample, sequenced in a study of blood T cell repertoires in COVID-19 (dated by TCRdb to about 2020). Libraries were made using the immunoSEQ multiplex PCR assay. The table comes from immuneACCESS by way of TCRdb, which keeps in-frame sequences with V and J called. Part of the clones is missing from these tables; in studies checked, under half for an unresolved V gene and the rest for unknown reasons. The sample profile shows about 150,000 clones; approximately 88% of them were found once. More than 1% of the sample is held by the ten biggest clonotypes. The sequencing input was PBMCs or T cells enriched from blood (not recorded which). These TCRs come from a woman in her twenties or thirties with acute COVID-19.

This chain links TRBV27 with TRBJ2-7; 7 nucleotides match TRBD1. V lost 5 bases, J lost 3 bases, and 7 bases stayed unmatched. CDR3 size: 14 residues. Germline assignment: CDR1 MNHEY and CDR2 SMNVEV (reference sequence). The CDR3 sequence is CASSITGVHYEQYF. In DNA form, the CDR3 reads TGTGCCAGCAGTATAACAGGGGTGCACTACGAGCAGTACTTC.

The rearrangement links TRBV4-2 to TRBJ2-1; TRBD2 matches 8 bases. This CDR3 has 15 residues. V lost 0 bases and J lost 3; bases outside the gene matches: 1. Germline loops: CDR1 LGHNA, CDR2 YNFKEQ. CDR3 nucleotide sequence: TGTGCCAGCAGCCAAGATCGGGAGGGCTACAATGAGCAGTTCTTC. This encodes CASSQDREGYNEQFF.

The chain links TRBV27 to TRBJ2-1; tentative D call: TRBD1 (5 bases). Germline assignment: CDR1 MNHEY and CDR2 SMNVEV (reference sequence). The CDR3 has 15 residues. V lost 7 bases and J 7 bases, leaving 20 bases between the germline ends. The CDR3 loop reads CASTPWAGKRNEQFF. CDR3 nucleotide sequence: TGTGCCAGCACCCCGTGGGCAGGGAAGAGGAATGAGCAGTTCTTC.

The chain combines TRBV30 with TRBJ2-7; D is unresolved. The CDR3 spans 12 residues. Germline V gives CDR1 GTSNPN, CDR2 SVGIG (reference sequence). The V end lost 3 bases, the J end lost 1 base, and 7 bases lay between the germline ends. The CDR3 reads CAWRVGSYEQYF. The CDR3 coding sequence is TGTGCCTGGAGGGTCGGTTCCTACGAGCAGTACTTC.

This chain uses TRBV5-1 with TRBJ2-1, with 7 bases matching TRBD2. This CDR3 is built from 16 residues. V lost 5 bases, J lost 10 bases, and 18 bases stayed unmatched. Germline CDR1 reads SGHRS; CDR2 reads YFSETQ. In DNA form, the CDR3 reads TGCGCCAGCAGTTTGATTGGGCCGGGAGGACCAGGGGAGCAGTTCTTC. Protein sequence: CASSLIGPGGPGEQFF. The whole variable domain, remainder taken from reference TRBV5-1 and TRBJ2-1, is KAGVTQTPRYLIKTRGQQVTLSCSPISGHRSVSWYQQTPGQGLQFLFEYFSETQRNKGNFPGRFSGRQFSNSRSEMNVSTLELGDSALYLCASSLIGPGGPGEQFFGPGTRLTVL.

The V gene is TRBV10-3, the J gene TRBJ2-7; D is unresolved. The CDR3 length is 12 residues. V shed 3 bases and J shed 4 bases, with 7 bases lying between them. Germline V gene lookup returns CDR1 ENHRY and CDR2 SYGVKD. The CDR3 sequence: CAISDGSYEQYF. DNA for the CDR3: TGTGCCATCAGTGACGGGTCATACGAGCAGTACTTC.

The CDR3, as DNA: TGTGCCAGCAGCGTAGGGGCAGGCCCTAATGAAAAACTGTTTTTT. It codes for CASSVGAGPNEKLFF. The rearrangement links TRBV9 to TRBJ1-4, with D unresolved. The CDR3 is made up of 15 amino acids. Trimming removed 0 bases at V and 3 bases at J, with 9 bases between. Germline V gives CDR1 SGDLS, CDR2 YYNGEE.

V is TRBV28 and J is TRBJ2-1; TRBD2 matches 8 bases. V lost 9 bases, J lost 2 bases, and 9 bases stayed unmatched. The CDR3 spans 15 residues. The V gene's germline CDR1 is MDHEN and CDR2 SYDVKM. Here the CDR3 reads CASLEASGPYNEQFF. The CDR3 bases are TGTGCCAGTCTAGAGGCTAGCGGGCCCTACAATGAGCAGTTCTTC.

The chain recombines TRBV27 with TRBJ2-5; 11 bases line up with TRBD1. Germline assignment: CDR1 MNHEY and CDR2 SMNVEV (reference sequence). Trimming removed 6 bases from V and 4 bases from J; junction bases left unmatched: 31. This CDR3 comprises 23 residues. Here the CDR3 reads CASRPYLPLAMGQGEYYGETQYF. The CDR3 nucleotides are TGTGCCAGCAGACCCTACCTCCCACTGGCAATGGGACAGGGGGAGTATTATGGAGAGACCCAGTACTTC.

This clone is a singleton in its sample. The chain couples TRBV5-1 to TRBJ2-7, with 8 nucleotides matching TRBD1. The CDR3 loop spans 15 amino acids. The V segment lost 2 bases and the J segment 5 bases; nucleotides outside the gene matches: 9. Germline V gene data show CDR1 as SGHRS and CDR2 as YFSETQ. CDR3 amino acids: CASSLAQGAVNEQYF. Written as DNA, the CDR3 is TGCGCCAGCAGCTTAGCCCAGGGGGCGGTGAACGAGCAGTACTTC.

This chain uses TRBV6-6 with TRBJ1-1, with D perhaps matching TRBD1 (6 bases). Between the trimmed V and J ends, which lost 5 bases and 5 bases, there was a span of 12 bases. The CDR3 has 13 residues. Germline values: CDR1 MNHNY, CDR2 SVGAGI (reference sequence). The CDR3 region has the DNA TGTGCCAGCAGTCAGGGGTGGCGGACTGAAGCTTTCTTT. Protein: CASSQGWRTEAFF.

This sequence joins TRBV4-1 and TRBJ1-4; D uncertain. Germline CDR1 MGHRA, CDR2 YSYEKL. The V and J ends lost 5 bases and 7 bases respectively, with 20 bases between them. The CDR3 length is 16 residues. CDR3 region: CASSYTDKALSEKLFF. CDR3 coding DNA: TGCGCCAGCAGCTATACCGACAAGGCGTTGAGTGAAAAACTGTTTTTT.

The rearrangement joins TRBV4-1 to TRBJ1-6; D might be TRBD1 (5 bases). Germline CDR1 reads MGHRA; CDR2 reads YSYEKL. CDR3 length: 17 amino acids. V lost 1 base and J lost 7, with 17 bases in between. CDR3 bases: TGCGCCAGCAGCCAAGGCTGGGCTAAGGGGCTGAATTCACCCCTCCACTTT. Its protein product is CASSQGWAKGLNSPLHF.

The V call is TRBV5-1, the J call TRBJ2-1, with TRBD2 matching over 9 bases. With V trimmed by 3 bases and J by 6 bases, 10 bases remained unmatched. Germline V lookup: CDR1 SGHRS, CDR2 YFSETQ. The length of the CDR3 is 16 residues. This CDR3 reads CASSWDGGRASNEQFF. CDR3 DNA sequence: TGCGCCAGCAGCTGGGATGGCGGGAGGGCTTCCAATGAGCAGTTCTTC.

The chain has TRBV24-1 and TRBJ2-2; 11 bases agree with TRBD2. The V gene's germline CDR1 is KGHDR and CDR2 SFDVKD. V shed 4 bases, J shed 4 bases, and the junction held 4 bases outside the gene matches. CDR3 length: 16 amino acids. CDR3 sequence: CATSDPGTSGTGELFF. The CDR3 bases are TGTGCCACCAGTGACCCCGGGACTAGCGGCACCGGGGAGCTGTTTTTT.

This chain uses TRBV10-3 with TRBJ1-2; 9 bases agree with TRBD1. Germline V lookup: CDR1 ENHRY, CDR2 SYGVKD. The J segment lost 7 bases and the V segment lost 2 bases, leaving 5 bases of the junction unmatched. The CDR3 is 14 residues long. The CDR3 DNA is TGTGCCATCAGTGAGAAAACAGGGGGCTTTGGCTACACCTTC. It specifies CAISEKTGGFGYTF.

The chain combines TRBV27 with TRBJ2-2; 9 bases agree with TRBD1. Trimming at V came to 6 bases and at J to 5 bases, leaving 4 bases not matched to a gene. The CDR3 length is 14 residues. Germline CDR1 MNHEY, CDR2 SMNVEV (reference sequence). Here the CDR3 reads CASRDRGGTGELFF. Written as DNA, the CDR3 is TGTGCCAGCAGGGACAGGGGTGGTACCGGGGAGCTGTTTTTT.

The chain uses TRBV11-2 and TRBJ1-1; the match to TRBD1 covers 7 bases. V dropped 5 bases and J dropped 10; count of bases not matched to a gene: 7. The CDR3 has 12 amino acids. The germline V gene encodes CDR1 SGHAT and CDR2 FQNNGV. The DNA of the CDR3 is TGTGCCAGCAGCCGACAGGGTTATGGAGCTTTCTTT. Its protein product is CASSRQGYGAFF.

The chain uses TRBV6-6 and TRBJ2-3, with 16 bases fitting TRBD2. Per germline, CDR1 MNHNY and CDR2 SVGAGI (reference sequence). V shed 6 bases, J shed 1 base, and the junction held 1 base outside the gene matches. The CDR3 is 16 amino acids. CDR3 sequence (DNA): TGTGCCAGCAGAGGGACTAGCGGGAGGGGCACAGATACGCAGTATTTT. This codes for CASRGTSGRGTDTQYF.

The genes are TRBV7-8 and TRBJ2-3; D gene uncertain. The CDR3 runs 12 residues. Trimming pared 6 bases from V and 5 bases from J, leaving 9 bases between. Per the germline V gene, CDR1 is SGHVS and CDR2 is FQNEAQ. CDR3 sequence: CASRPRVDTQYF. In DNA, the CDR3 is TGTGCCAGCAGACCCCGGGTAGATACGCAGTATTTT.